This T cell receptor (beta chain) was obtained from a study of T-cell memory formation after mild COVID-19 (dated by TCRdb to the early 2020s). About the full investigation: TCR sequence clusters from the two donors were largely donor specific. The cohort comprised two young, previously healthy adult volunteers, one female and one male. T-cell clones expanding and contracting after mild COVID-19 in a couple of donors were tracked by longitudinal TCRalpha and TCRbeta repertoire sequencing.

Sequencing used an Illumina NovaSeq 6000. Using 5'RACE with constant-segment primers, TCRalpha and TCRbeta cDNA libraries were constructed, with sample barcodes and unique molecular identifiers added in the process. Trizol reagent was used to extract RNA from every sample. The libraries were amplified in two PCR steps, and the second step added a second sample barcode and Illumina TruSeq adapters. The libraries were sequenced on an Illumina NovaSeq using 2 x 150 bp paired-end reads. Per the source publication's procedure: Demultiplexing of reads and collapsing into UMI-guided consensus sequences were performed with migec v1.2.7. With mixcr v2.1.11, UMI consensuses were aligned to TRA and TRB V and J templates and assembled into clonotypes. A clonotype was counted as expanded or contracted only if both edgeR and NoisET called the change significant, with noise models trained on biological replicates. edgeR calls used a false discovery rate-adjusted p below 0.01 and a log2 fold-change threshold of 1. As an exploratory analysis of dynamics, max-normalized trajectories of the 1000 most abundant clonotypes were examined by PCA with hierarchical clustering. Separately sequenced CD4+ and CD8+ repertoires were used to assign the CD4 or CD8 phenotype of responding clones. The public reads were reprocessed in TCRdb via fastp at Q25 and MiXCR, keeping in-frame beta chains. Each entry is one CDR3 protein sequence, shown with its most common DNA and genes. The V and J calls shown here were made by TCRdb, not taken from the authors' results. In all, the sample holds roughly 280,000 distinct CDR3 sequences, and about 16% of those were seen once. The ten biggest clones cover about a fifth of the sample.

This clonotype was counted ten times or more. Its antigen is not yet known. Base qualities are missing; no much larger clone stands one base away. The investigation overall reported the following: SARS-CoV-2 specificity of the second-wave clones peaking on day 37 was not confirmed. Only two mild cases were covered by the study, and larger cohorts that include severe cases with pre-infection samples were considered necessary. Clones contracting from day 15 to 85 had balanced CD4/CD8 phenotypes, while a second wave expanding from day 15 to 37 was biased towards CD4+. The detection of some responding clones in pre-infection memory suggests that pre-existing cross-reactive memory T cells joined the SARS-CoV-2 response. Contracting CD4+ clones were located mainly in the CM and EM memory subsets, whereas CD8+ clones were found to be enriched in EMRA.

Ficoll-Paque density gradient centrifugation was used to isolate PBMCs. The germline V gene sets CDR1 to MNHNS and CDR2 to SASEGT. Unmatched junction bases come to 5, with V trimmed by 6 bases and J by 6 bases. Taken from cysteine to phenylalanine, the CDR3 has 15 residues. This entry keeps only the CDR3 DNA: 45 bases, framed from base 1. Sequenced material: PBMCs or a T cell subset sorted from them (not recorded which). The source is a man between 18 and 29 years old who had mild COVID-19 (a few samples of this study predate the infection). The sample titles of this study are shuffled in the database, so cell type and time point are left out; the donor was told from shared clones. Recombination connected TRBV6-1 to TRBJ2-1; 13 central nucleotides agree with TRBD2. The DNA is TGTGCCAGCAGCCCTACTAGCGGGGGGGCCAATGAGCAGTTCTTC. This encodes CASSPTSGGANEQFF.